These 14 T cell receptor beta chains originate from one sample sequenced in a study of blood T cell repertoires in COVID-19. The data were produced by immunoSEQ multiplex PCR, yet TCRdb's version contains in-frame clones alone and is incomplete. This repertoire shows some 300,000 clones, approximately 90% found once; its top ten account for roughly 6.3%. The sequenced sample consisted of peripheral blood. These TCRs come from a woman aged 45-59 years with COVID-19, enrolled during active disease.

This clone was recorded once. The CDR3 DNA reads as TGCGCCAGCAGTGTCCGGTTATCTCCAGATACGCAGTATTTT. This codes for CASSVRLSPDTQYF. This rearrangement joins TRBV10-2 to TRBJ2-3; D uncertain. The V gene's germline CDR1 is WSHSY and CDR2 SAAADI. Trimming pared 4 bases from V and 4 bases from J, leaving 12 bases between. The CDR3 length is 14 residues.

CDR3 sequence reads: CASSQDRLAGAMGGELFF. The CDR3 DNA sequence: TGTGCCAGCAGCCAAGATCGACTAGCGGGAGCAATGGGCGGGGAGCTGTTTTTT. This rearrangement joins TRBV3-1 (or the pseudogene TRBV3-2) to TRBJ2-2, with TRBD2 identical over 12 bases. CDR3 length: 18 residues. J was trimmed by 7 bases and V by 0 bases; bases with no gene match: 9. Germline V lookup: CDR1 LGHDT, CDR2 YNNKEL (reference sequence).

The chain uses TRBV7-2 and TRBJ2-7, with 13 bases that match TRBD2. V lost 5 bases to trimming and J lost 3 bases; unmatched junction nucleotides: 1. The V gene's germline CDR1 is SGHTA and CDR2 FQGNSA. The CDR3 spans 14 residues. As DNA, the CDR3 is TGTGCCAGCAGCCGGACTAGCGGGAGCTACGAGCAGTACTTC. Translated: CASSRTSGSYEQYF.

This rearrangement joins TRBV6-1 to TRBJ2-7; TRBD1 aligns across 10 bases. The CDR3 runs 15 residues. Trimming at V came to 0 bases and at J to 5 bases, leaving 4 bases not matched to a gene. The germline gives CDR1 MNHNS, CDR2 SASEGT. CDR3: CASSEAGTGVHEQYF. CDR3 nucleotides: TGTGCCAGCAGTGAAGCGGGGACAGGGGTCCACGAGCAGTACTTC.

The V and J genes are TRBV30 and TRBJ2-5; 7 nucleotides align to TRBD2. This CDR3 region has 15 residues. Losses at the gene ends were 1 base for V and 2 bases for J; bases not matched to a gene: 7. Germline loops: CDR1 GTSNPN, CDR2 SVGIG (reference sequence). DNA for the CDR3: TGTGCCTGGAGTGCCTTAGCGGGTAGACAAGAGACCCAGTACTTC. Residues: CAWSALAGRQETQYF.

The gene calls are TRBV7-2 and TRBJ2-1; 11 nucleotides match TRBD2. CDR1 and CDR2 (germline): SGHTA, FQGNSA. The CDR3 covers 17 residues. Unmatched junction bases numbered 7, after V lost 2 bases and J lost 4 bases. The CDR3 DNA follows: TGTGCCAGCAGCTTACGGCTAGCGGGAGGACCTTACAATGAGCAGTTCTTC. Its protein is CASSLRLAGGPYNEQFF.

V usage is TRBV18 and J usage is TRBJ1-5; D call uncertain. Looked up from germline, CDR1 is KGHSH and CDR2 is LQKENI. The CDR3 has 14 amino acids. The V and J ends lost 3 bases and 5 bases respectively, with 11 bases between them. Written as DNA, the CDR3 is TGTGCCAGCTCACCTCCAGGTAAAGATCAGCCCCAGCATTTT. It is translated as CASSPPGKDQPQHF. Filled out from reference TRBV18 and TRBJ1-5, the complete variable domain reads NAGVMQNPRHLVRRRGQEARLRCSPMKGHSHVYWYRQLPEEGLKFMVYLQKENIIDESGMPKERFSAEFPKEGPSILRIQQVVRGDSAAYFCASSPPGKDQPQHFGDGTRLSIL.

This chain links TRBV27 with TRBJ1-4, with TRBD1 matching 7 bases. There are 13 residues in the CDR3. V trimming: 6 bases; J trimming: 5 bases; junction bases outside the gene matches: 3. CDR1 MNHEY and CDR2 SMNVEV come from the germline V gene (reference sequence). Here the CDR3 DNA reads TGTGCCAGCAGCTGGGACAGAAATGAAAAACTGTTTTTT. Amino acid sequence: CASSWDRNEKLFF.

The chain joins TRBV15 to TRBJ1-2; 7 nucleotides align to TRBD1. The V segment lost 0 bases and the J segment 5 bases; nucleotides outside the gene matches: 6. This CDR3 spans 15 amino acids. The germline V gene has CDR1 LNHNV and CDR2 YYDKDF (reference sequence). CDR3 nucleotides: TGTGCCACCAGCAGAGATGGACAGGCCGCTTATGGCTACACCTTC. As protein: CATSRDGQAAYGYTF.

The sample holds one count of this clone. This chain joins TRBV5-1 and TRBJ2-5; D is undetermined. The CDR3 spans 14 residues. Trimming removed 3 bases at V and 1 base at J, with 10 bases between. Germline V CDR1 and CDR2: SGHRS, YFSETQ. The CDR3 coding sequence is TGCGCCAGCAGCTCCTCCTTTAGCCAAGAGACCCAGTACTTC. It is translated as CASSSSFSQETQYF.

The chain is built from TRBV20-1 and TRBJ1-2, with D hard to call. V gave up 5 bases and J gave up 7 bases, with 11 bases separating them. This CDR3 comprises 11 residues. The germline gives CDR1 DFQATT, CDR2 SNEGSKA (reference sequence). The CDR3 here is CSAPQDGGYTF. The CDR3 DNA reads TGCAGTGCTCCGCAGGATGGTGGCTACACCTTC.

The chain combines TRBV2 with TRBJ1-5; D is perhaps TRBD1 (6 bases). Germline V gene lookup returns CDR1 SNHLY and CDR2 FYNNEI. This CDR3 region has 15 residues. Trimming took off 11 bases at V and 2 bases at J, with 19 bases between the two ends. CDR3 sequence reads: CASGGGGAGNQPQHF. In DNA, the CDR3 is TGTGCCTCCGGGGGCGGGGGCGCGGGCAATCAGCCCCAGCATTTT.

A word on this clone: The sample contains more than one DNA sequence encoding this CDR3. The chain carries TRBV12-3 or TRBV12-4 and TRBJ2-5, with 7 bases fitting TRBD1. With 5 bases clipped from V and 3 bases from J, the junction kept 3 bases outside the gene matches. The CDR3 is made up of 13 amino acids. Here the CDR3 reads CASSPGTEETQYF. Written as DNA, the CDR3 is TGTGCCAGCAGTCCCGGGACAGAAGAGACCCAGTACTTC.

The chain combines TRBV6-5 with TRBJ1-1; D not certain. V gave up 5 bases and J gave up 1 base, with 11 bases separating them. CDR1 and CDR2 (germline): MNHEY, SVGAGI. The CDR3 is made up of 14 amino acids. CDR3 in DNA: TGTGCCAGCAGTCGCCTCTACGGGAACACTGAAGCTTTCTTT. Translating it yields CASSRLYGNTEAFF.